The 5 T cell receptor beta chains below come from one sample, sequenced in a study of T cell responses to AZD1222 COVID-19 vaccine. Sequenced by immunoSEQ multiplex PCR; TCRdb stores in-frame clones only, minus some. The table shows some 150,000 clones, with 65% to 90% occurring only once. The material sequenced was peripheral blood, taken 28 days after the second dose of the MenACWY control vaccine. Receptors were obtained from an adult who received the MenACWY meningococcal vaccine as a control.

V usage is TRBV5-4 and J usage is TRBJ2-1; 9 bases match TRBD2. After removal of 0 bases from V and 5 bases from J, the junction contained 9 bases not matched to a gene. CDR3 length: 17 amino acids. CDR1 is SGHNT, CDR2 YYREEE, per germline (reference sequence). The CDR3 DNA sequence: TGTGCCAGCAGCTTGGCCGGTGCGGGAGGGCGTCACAATGAGCAGTTCTTC. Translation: CASSLAGAGGRHNEQFF.

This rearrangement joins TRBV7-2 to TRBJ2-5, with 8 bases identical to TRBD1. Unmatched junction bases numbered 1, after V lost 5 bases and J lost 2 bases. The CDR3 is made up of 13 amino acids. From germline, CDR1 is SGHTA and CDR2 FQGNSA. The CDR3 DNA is TGTGCCAGCAGCCGACAGGGGCAAGAGACCCAGTACTTC. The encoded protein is CASSRQGQETQYF.

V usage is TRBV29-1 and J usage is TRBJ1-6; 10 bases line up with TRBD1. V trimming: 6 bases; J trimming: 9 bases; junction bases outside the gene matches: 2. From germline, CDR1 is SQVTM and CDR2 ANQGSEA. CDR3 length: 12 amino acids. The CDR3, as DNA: TGCAGCGTGAGGGACAGGGGTTCACCCCTCCACTTT. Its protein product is CSVRDRGSPLHF.

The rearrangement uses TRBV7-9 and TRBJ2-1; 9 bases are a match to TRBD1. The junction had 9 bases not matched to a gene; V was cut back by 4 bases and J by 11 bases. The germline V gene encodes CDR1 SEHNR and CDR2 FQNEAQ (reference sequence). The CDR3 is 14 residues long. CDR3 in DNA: TGTGCCAGCAGCTCGCCGGGACAGGGCGCAAAGCAGTTCTTC. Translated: CASSSPGQGAKQFF.

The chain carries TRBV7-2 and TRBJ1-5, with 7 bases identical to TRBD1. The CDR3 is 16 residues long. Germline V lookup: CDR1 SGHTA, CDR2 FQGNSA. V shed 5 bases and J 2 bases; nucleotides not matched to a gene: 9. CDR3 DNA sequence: TGTGCCAGCAGCCAAAAAGGGGGCGCCGGCAATCAGCCCCAGCATTTT. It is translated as CASSQKGGAGNQPQHF.